The clone carrying this T cell receptor (beta chain) was detected only a few times. Its matching antigen is unknown. Assay used: immunoSEQ multiplex PCR; TCRdb lists only in-frame clones, some missing. The table lists 45,000 or so clones, around 83% of them singletons. This sample is drawn from a study of Ad26.COV2.S vaccination and SARS-CoV-2 variants. The study, taken as a whole, reports: Non-spike TCR breadth did not differ much between vaccine and placebo recipients. Greater spike-specific TCR breadth was seen in vaccine recipients than in placebo recipients.

The CDR3 spans 13 residues. Germline loops: CDR1 WNHNN, CDR2 SYGVQD (reference sequence). V lost 0 bases and J lost 4, with 6 bases in between. The input for sequencing was peripheral blood, taken after recovery from COVID-19. This clonotype was sampled from a human donor who had recovered from COVID-19. This chain joins TRBV10-1 and TRBJ1-1; D remains unclear. CDR3 sequence: CASSESISTEAFF. The CDR3 DNA follows: TGCGCCAGCAGTGAGTCGATAAGCACTGAAGCTTTCTTT.